The next 17 T cell receptor beta chains were all read from a single sample in a study of Ad26.COV2.S vaccination and SARS-CoV-2 variants. TCRdb's copy holds only in-frame clones and misses some; the assay was immunoSEQ multiplex PCR. Of some 180,000 clones in the sample, 70% to 90% were seen once. Source: peripheral blood, taken after recovery from COVID-19. Receptor source: a human donor who had recovered from COVID-19.

The CDR3 loop reads CASSPQEPNTEAFF. The CDR3 region has the DNA TGCGCCAGCAGCCCTCAGGAGCCGAACACTGAAGCTTTCTTT. V and J are TRBV5-1 and TRBJ1-1, with unresolved D. The CDR3 length is 14 residues. In germline, CDR1 is SGHRS, CDR2 YFSETQ. V lost 4 bases, J lost 1 base, and 11 bases lay in between.

The V gene is TRBV10-3, the J gene TRBJ2-1; 7 bases fit TRBD2. J lost 8 bases, V lost 2 bases, and 9 bases had no gene match. The CDR3 totals 15 residues. Germline V CDR1 and CDR2: ENHRY, SYGVKD. CDR3 sequence reads: CAISEGGRARDEQFF. The CDR3 DNA reads TGTGCCATCAGTGAGGGGGGGAGGGCCCGCGATGAGCAGTTCTTC.

This sequence joins TRBV5-1 and TRBJ2-1; D is ambiguous. The CDR3 is made up of 14 amino acids. Germline V gene sequence: CDR1 SGHRS, CDR2 YFSETQ. The V end was cut by 9 bases, the J end by 5 bases, with 18 bases between. CDR3 region: CATAAVGKHNEQFF. Written as DNA, the CDR3 is TGCGCCACCGCCGCGGTAGGGAAACACAATGAGCAGTTCTTC.

DNA for the CDR3: TGTGCCACCAGTGATCCTCCGAATGAGCAGTTCTTC. Translated: CATSDPPNEQFF. J is TRBJ2-1 and V is TRBV24-1, with D unclear. Germline V gene lookup returns CDR1 KGHDR and CDR2 SFDVKD. This CDR3 spans 12 amino acids. V was cut by 3 bases and J by 7 bases, with 6 bases left in between.

The chain links TRBV4-1 to TRBJ1-2; D call uncertain. The CDR3 runs to 17 residues. The ends were cut back, 0 bases at V and 5 bases at J, with 19 bases in the middle. CDR1 MGHRA and CDR2 YSYEKL come from the germline V gene. The CDR3 region has the DNA TGCGCCAGCAGCCAAGATCTTGTGAACTATGATGGTTATGGCTACACCTTC. This gives the protein CASSQDLVNYDGYGYTF.

The chain uses TRBV27 and TRBJ1-6; 7 nucleotides match TRBD1. The ends lost 5 bases at V and 11 bases at J; junction bases unmatched: 12. Germline assignment: CDR1 MNHEY and CDR2 SMNVEV (reference sequence). The CDR3 has 15 amino acids. The CDR3 spells CASSPNQGGWAPLHF. CDR3 DNA: TGTGCCAGCAGTCCCAATCAGGGGGGCTGGGCACCCCTCCACTTT.

In its sample, this clone is medium-sized (0.01 to 0.1%). The genes are TRBV4-1 and TRBJ1-6; D is undetermined. Germline CDR1 is MGHRA and CDR2 is YSYEKL. There are 15 residues in the CDR3. Trimming stripped 4 bases from V and 1 base from J, with 8 bases between. CDR3 bases: TGCGCCAGCAGCCCTCATCGGTCCTATAATTCACCCCTCCACTTT. Amino acid sequence: CASSPHRSYNSPLHF.

The rearrangement links TRBV2 to TRBJ2-1; 10 bases align to TRBD2. Trimming at V came to 0 bases and at J to 8 bases, leaving 7 bases not matched to a gene. This CDR3 contains 16 residues. The germline V gene has CDR1 SNHLY and CDR2 FYNNEI. CDR3 sequence reads: CASSEARASGSYEQFF. The CDR3 DNA is TGTGCCAGCAGTGAAGCGAGGGCTAGCGGGAGTTATGAGCAGTTCTTC.

This clone was observed once. V and J are TRBV4-1 and TRBJ2-1; 11 nucleotides align to TRBD2. The CDR3 covers 16 residues. From germline, CDR1 is MGHRA and CDR2 YSYEKL. V lost 3 bases, J lost 6 bases, and 7 bases stayed unmatched. CDR3: CASSQELAGDFNEQFF. The CDR3 coding sequence is TGCGCCAGCAGCCAGGAACTAGCGGGAGACTTCAATGAGCAGTTCTTC.

This chain connects TRBV5-1 to TRBJ1-6; maybe TRBD1 (5 bases). Trimming cost V 0 bases and J 1 base, with 11 bases left between them. This CDR3 has 17 amino acids. From germline, CDR1 is SGHRS and CDR2 YFSETQ. The CDR3 bases are TGCGCCAGCAGCTTGGGCTCTGGGGGATCCTATAATTCACCCCTCCACTTT. Protein product: CASSLGSGGSYNSPLHF.

The chain uses TRBV3-1 (or the pseudogene TRBV3-2) and TRBJ1-5, with D hard to call. This CDR3 is built from 13 residues. The V and J ends lost 5 bases and 1 base respectively, with 6 bases between them. Germline CDR1 and CDR2: LGHDT and YNNKEL (reference sequence). CDR3 nucleotides: TGTGCCAGCAGCTCGAACAGCAATCAGCCCCAGCATTTT. Amino acid sequence: CASSSNSNQPQHF.

The rearrangement uses TRBV5-1 and TRBJ1-6; D remains unclear. V was clipped by 0 bases and J by 6 bases, with 7 bases between them. The germline gives CDR1 SGHRS, CDR2 YFSETQ. This CDR3 region has 14 residues. The CDR3 coding sequence is TGCGCCAGCAGCTTGGGGACGACTAATTCACCCCTCCACTTT. It translates to CASSLGTTNSPLHF.

The chain is built from TRBV19 and TRBJ1-1, with D perhaps matching TRBD1 (5 bases). Germline V gene lookup returns CDR1 LNHDA and CDR2 SQIVND (reference sequence). V lost 2 bases to trimming and J lost 5 bases, with 12 bases between them. The CDR3 is 14 amino acids. The CDR3: CASSIWGGGTEAFF. The CDR3 DNA follows: TGTGCCAGTAGTATATGGGGGGGTGGGACTGAAGCTTTCTTT.

A few counts support this clone. The chain joins TRBV7-9 to TRBJ1-6; D might be TRBD1 (6 bases). In germline, CDR1 is SEHNR, CDR2 FQNEAQ (reference sequence). Trimming left V 2 bases short and J 9 bases short, with 20 bases between. This CDR3 comprises 17 residues. The CDR3 DNA sequence: TGTGCCAGCAGCTTATCGGGGGGCCGGCTAGAAGGTTCACCCCTCCACTTT. This encodes CASSLSGGRLEGSPLHF.

This chain joins TRBV5-6 and TRBJ2-3, with D unclear. The CDR3 spans 14 residues. V shed 4 bases and J shed 0 bases, with 9 bases lying between them. In germline, CDR1 is SGHDT, CDR2 YYEEEE. The CDR3 DNA reads as TGTGCCAGCAGCCCGGACGGCAGCACAGATACGCAGTATTTT. Translating gives CASSPDGSTDTQYF.

The chain recombines TRBV2 with TRBJ1-5, with 7 bases identical to TRBD1. The V gene end was trimmed by 5 bases and the J gene end by 7 bases; junction bases not matched to a gene: 11. The length of the CDR3 is 15 residues. CDR1 is SNHLY and CDR2 is FYNNEI in the germline V gene. The CDR3 region has the DNA TGTGCCAGCAGTACATTTCAGGGGGAGGGCCAGCCCCAGCATTTT. This translates into CASSTFQGEGQPQHF.

The V call is TRBV13, the J call TRBJ1-1; no firm D call. Germline V CDR1 and CDR2: PRHDT, FYEKMQ (reference sequence). The CDR3 sequence is 14 residues long. The ends were cut back, 5 bases at V and 0 bases at J, with 10 bases in the middle. Here the CDR3 DNA reads TGTGCCAGCAGCGTTCGTCATATGAACACTGAAGCTTTCTTT. Translated: CASSVRHMNTEAFF.